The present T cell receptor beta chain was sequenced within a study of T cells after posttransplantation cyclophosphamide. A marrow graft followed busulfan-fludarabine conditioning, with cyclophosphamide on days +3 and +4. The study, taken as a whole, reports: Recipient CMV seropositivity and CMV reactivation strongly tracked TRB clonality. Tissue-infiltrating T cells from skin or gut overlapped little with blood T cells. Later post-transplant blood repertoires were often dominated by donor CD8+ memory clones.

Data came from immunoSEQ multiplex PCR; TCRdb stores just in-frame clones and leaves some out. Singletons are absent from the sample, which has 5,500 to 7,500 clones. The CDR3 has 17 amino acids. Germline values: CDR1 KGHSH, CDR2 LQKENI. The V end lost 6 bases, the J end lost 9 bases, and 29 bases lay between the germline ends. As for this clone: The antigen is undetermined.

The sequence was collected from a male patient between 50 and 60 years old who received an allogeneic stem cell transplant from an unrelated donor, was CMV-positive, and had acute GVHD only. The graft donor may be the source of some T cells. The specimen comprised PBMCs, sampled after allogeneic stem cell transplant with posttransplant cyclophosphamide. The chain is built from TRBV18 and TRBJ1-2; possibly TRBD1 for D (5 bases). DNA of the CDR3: TGTGCCAGCTCCCCGCCCTCATTGGGGACTGATCTATGGAGCTACACCTTC. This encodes CASSPPSLGTDLWSYTF. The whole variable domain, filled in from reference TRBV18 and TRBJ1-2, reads NAGVMQNPRHLVRRRGQEARLRCSPMKGHSHVYWYRQLPEEGLKFMVYLQKENIIDESGMPKERFSAEFPKEGPSILRIQQVVRGDSAAYFCASSPPSLGTDLWSYTFGSGTRLTVV.